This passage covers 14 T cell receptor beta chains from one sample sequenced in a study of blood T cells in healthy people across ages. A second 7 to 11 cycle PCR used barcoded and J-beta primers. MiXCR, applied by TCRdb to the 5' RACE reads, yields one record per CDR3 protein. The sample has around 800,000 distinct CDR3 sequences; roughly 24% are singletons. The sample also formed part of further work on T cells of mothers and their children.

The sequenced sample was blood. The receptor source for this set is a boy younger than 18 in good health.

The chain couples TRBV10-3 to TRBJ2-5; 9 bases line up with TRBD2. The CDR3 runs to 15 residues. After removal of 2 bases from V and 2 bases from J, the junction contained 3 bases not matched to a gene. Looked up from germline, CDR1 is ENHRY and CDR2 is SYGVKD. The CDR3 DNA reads TGTGCCATCAGTGAGGTAGCGGGGGTTCAAGAGACCCAGTACTTC. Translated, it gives CAISEVAGVQETQYF.

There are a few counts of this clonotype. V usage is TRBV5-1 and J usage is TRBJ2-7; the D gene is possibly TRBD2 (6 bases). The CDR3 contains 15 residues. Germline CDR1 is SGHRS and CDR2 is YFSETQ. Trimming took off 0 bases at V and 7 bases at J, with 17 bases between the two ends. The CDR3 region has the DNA TGCGCCAGCAGCTTGGCCGCACCACCTGGAGGGGAGCAGTACTTC. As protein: CASSLAAPPGGEQYF.

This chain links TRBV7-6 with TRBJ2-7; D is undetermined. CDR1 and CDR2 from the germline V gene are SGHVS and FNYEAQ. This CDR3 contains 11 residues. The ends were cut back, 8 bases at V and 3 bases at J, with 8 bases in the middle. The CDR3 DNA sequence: TGTGCCAGCTCAGCAGACTACGAGCAGTACTTC. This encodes CASSADYEQYF.

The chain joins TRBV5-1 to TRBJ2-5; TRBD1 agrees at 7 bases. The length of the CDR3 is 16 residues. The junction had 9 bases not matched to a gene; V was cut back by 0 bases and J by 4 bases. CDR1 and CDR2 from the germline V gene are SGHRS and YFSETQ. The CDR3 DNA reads TGCGCCAGCAGCTTGGAAAGGGGGCGGCAGGGAGAGACCCAGTACTTC. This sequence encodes CASSLERGRQGETQYF.

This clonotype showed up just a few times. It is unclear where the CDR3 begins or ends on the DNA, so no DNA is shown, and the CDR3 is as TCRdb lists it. The CDR3 region is CISVSEALRDRYNSPLHF. The rearrangement uses TRBV7-5 and TRBJ1-6; the D segment call TRBD1 is taken from the table without a DNA check. TRBV7-5 is a pseudogene. Ends included, the CDR3 has 18 residues.

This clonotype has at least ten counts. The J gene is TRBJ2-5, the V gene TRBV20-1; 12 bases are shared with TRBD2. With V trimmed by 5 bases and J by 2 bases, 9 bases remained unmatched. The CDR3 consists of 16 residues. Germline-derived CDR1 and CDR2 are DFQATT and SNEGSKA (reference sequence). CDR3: CSAPSSGGAGQETQYF. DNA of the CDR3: TGCAGTGCTCCCTCTAGCGGGGGGGCGGGACAAGAGACCCAGTACTTC.

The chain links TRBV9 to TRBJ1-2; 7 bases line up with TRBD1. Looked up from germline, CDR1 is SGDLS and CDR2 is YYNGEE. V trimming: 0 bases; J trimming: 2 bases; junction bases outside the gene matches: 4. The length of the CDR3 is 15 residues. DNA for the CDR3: TGTGCCAGCAGCGTAGCCTCGGGACAGAACTATGGCTACACCTTC. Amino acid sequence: CASSVASGQNYGYTF.

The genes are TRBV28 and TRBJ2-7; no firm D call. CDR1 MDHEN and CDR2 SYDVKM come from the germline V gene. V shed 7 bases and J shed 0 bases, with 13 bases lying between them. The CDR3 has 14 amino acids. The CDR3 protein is CASNGGGSSYEQYF. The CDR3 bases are TGTGCCAGCAACGGCGGCGGCAGCTCCTACGAGCAGTACTTC.

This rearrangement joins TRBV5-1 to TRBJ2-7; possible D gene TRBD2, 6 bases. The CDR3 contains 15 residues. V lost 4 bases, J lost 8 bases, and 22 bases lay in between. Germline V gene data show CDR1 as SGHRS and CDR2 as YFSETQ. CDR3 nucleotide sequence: TGCGCCAGCAGCATCCGGGACGGGGGTCTTTACAAGCAGTACTTC. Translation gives CASSIRDGGLYKQYF.

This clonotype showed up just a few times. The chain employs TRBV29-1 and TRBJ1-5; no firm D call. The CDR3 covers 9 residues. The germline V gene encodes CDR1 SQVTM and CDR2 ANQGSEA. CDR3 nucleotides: TGCGTGGTCAATCAGCCCCAGCATTTT. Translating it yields CVVNQPQHF.

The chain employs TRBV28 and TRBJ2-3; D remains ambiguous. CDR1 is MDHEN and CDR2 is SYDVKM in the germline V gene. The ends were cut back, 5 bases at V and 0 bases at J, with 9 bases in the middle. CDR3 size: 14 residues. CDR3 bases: TGTGCCAGCAGTCCTTATAAGAGCACAGATACGCAGTATTTT. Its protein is CASSPYKSTDTQYF.

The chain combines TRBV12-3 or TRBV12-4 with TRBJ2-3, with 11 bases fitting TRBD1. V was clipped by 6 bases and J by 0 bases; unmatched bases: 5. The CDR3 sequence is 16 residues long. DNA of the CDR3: TGTGCCAGCAGCCCCGGGACAGGGGGGAGCACAGATACGCAGTATTTT. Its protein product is CASSPGTGGSTDTQYF.

CDR3 nucleotides: TGTGCCAGCAGCCAGGGGCTGGGGGACGAGCAGTACTTC. It codes for CASSQGLGDEQYF. The V gene is TRBV3-1, the J gene TRBJ2-7, with D perhaps TRBD1 or TRBD2 (5 bases each). The V and J ends lost 3 bases and 5 bases respectively, with 11 bases between them. In germline, CDR1 is LGHDT, CDR2 YNNKEL (reference sequence). This CDR3 contains 13 residues.

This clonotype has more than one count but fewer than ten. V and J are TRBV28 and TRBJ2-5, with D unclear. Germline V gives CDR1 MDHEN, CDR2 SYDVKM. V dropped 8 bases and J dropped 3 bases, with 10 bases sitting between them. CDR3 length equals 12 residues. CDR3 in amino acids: CASDTAKETQYF. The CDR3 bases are TGTGCCAGCGATACAGCTAAAGAGACCCAGTACTTC.